This T cell receptor (beta chain) was identified in a study of radiation and T cells in renal cell carcinoma. The CDR3 is 15 residues long. Per the germline V gene, CDR1 is SGHTA and CDR2 is FQGNSA. V lost 1 base and J 3 bases, leaving 10 bases between the germline ends. Time point of the sample: blood 4 weeks post-SBRT, at nephrectomy. Treatment in this sample: 15 Gy SBRT to primary tumor, nephrectomy 4 weeks later. Findings of the study overall: Top tumor clonotypes rose in blood 2 weeks post-radiation, then contracted. Baseline intratumoral clonotype presence is unknown without pretreatment biopsies.

On this clone: The antigen is undetermined.

Repertoires were generated with immunoSEQ multiplex PCR, while TCRdb's copy carries only in-frame clones and drops some. The data show just under 150,000 clones, less than 90% seen once. The source was blood, collected from a patient whose treatment included radiotherapy and nephrectomy. This receptor was obtained from a woman between 45 and 60 years old with renal cell carcinoma. The chain uses TRBV7-2 and TRBJ1-5, with a weak D call TRBD1 (5 bases). CDR3: CASSLVGGNNQPQHF. CDR3 in DNA: TGTGCCAGCAGCTTAGTCGGGGGAAACAATCAGCCCCAGCATTTT.